These T cell receptor beta chains were read from a single sample in a study of blood T cells in healthy people across ages. In TCRdb, the 5' RACE reads were re-called with MiXCR into one record per CDR3 protein. The table has roughly 800,000 distinct CDR3 sequences, about 36% seen once. What was sequenced was blood. The receptors stem from a man between 18 and 35 years old in good health. The CDR3 runs from the conserved cysteine through the conserved F or W.

CSVRPLGLDGEQFF,TRBJ2-1,TRBV29-1
CASSLTQTGHEKLFF,TRBJ1-4,TRBV27
CASSLDGPWGMNTEAFF,TRBJ1-1,TRBV7-6
CSARDGAGANEKLFF,TRBJ1-4,TRBV20-1
CASSFGDLQPQHF,TRBJ1-5,TRBV5-5
CSVESNGGYNEQFF,TRBJ2-1,TRBV29-1
CASSYSSYGNYGYTF,TRBJ1-2,TRBV6-2/TRBV6-3
CASRDSLSSGANVLTF,TRBJ2-6,TRBV5-6
CASSRKDRGGPPYGYTF,TRBJ1-2,TRBV13
CASSLGTSGELFF,TRBJ2-2,TRBV12-3/TRBV12-4
CASSGGGSLYNEQFF,TRBJ2-1,TRBV5-4
CASSLQGRNNEQFF,TRBJ2-1,TRBV4-1
CASSANRGLRLPGNSFNYGYTF,TRBJ1-2,TRBV11-1
CASSAIRTYEQFF,TRBJ2-1,TRBV9
CASSVRGSSNQPQHF,TRBJ1-5,TRBV2
CASRQGAGELFF,TRBJ2-2,TRBV28
CASRSRDPGPNQPQHF,TRBJ1-5,TRBV28
CAGSYSRISSYNSPLHF,TRBJ1-6,TRBV6-5
CASYPSLPDRGRLYGTDTQYF,TRBJ2-3,TRBV10-3
CASSLPPRQETQYF,TRBJ2-5,TRBV7-9
CASSHYTYEQYF,TRBJ2-7,TRBV12-3/TRBV12-4
CASSSSGTGYQTEAFF,TRBJ1-1,TRBV12-3/TRBV12-4
CASSVGAWDTGELFF,TRBJ2-2,TRBV25-1